Sequencing of this T cell receptor beta chain was carried out in a study of blood T cell repertoires in COVID-19 (dated by TCRdb to the early 2020s). General notes on the study: Collaborator samples came from the United States, Italy and Spain and covered acute and convalescent phases of COVID-19. The material from the prospective study consisted of cDNA or gDNA derived from T cells, B-cell-depleted T cells, or PBMCs. Nearly every sample came with metadata listing a de-identified subject ID, COVID-19 status, age in years and sex. The repertoires were made available in a free public database intended to serve as a resource for research on the immune response to SARS-CoV-2. The samples were drawn from two sources: the first 160 participants of the ongoing ImmuneRACE study, and fewer than 1,500 subjects contributed by 6 global collaborators. The dataset comprised deeply sampled blood TCRbeta repertoires from subjects exposed to, actively infected with, or recovered from COVID-19. HLA class I and class II types, where available, came from metadata supplied by the sample provider rather than from assay-based typing. Study-wide findings and limitations: How much clinical and demographic metadata was included differed by source and by participant, and the metadata was provided uncurated.

Cut back by 11 bases and 0 bases, the V and J ends lie 8 bases apart. CDR1 SGHVT and CDR2 SQSDAQ were looked up in the germline V gene. The CDR3, from cysteine to phenylalanine, totals 12 residues. Here the CDR3 DNA is all that survives: 36 bases in frame from base 1. Whole blood was collected in K2EDTA tubes by collaborating institutions according to the institutions' own protocols. Collaborator samples were shipped for TCRbeta analysis as frozen whole blood, isolated PBMCs, or DNA extracted from either sample type. TCRbeta CDR3 regions were amplified from genomic DNA by means of the immunoSEQ Assay, a bias-controlled multiplex PCR. Per the source publication's procedure: Nucleated cell counts per sample were estimated from amplification of reference gene primers within the assay. Sequence reads were collapsed and filtered to measure the absolute abundance of every unique TCRbeta CDR3 rearrangement. Productive Simpson clonality was computed per sample as the square root of Simpson's diversity index over productive rearrangements. Entries here come from immuneACCESS through TCRdb and include only in-frame sequences with V and J called. Some clones fail to appear in such tables; in the studies checked, an unresolved V gene covers under half of the shortfall, and the cause of the remainder is unknown. Clone size and V and J calls were adopted from that table, with D and trimming inferred from the DNA. The sample table contains about 240,000 clones; only one count was recorded for about four fifths of them. The ten largest clones represent approximately 3.2% of the sample.

With respect to this clone: Its antigen specificity is not known. No much larger clone exists at a distance of one base, and base qualities are not known.

The chain couples TRBV7-4 to TRBJ2-4, with the D gene not confidently named. What was sequenced was peripheral blood. The receptor was derived from a young woman with acute or convalescent COVID-19. The CDR3 region: CADTLAKNIQYF. The base sequence is TGTGCCGACACACTAGCCAAAAACATTCAGTACTTC.